The 26 T cell receptor beta chains below all came from one sample that was sequenced in a study of T cells in Graves' hyperthyroidism and ophthalmopathy. The CDR3 regions of TCR beta were amplified from RNA transcripts. An initial round of RT-PCR targeting the TCR CDR3 relied on the HTBI primer set. TCRdb re-called the multiplex PCR reads through MiXCR, storing one row per CDR3 protein. The sample contains about 410,000 distinct CDR3 sequences, roughly 14% of which appear only once. Sequenced material: blood. The receptors come from a man younger than 35 with Graves' ophthalmopathy.

This clonotype was detected ten times or more. This rearrangement joins TRBV11-3 to TRBJ1-1; D not certain. This CDR3 is 14 amino acids long. Germline V CDR1 and CDR2: SGHNT, YENEEA. Trimming pared 0 bases from V and 7 bases from J, leaving 12 bases between. The CDR3 DNA reads TGTGCCAGCAGCTTAGACCCCGGCCACTATGAAGCTTTCTTT. This translates into CASSLDPGHYEAFF.

V gene TRBV4-1 combines with J gene TRBJ2-1; 9 nucleotides agree with TRBD1. The CDR3 has 18 residues. Trimming at V came to 0 bases and at J to 0 bases, leaving 6 bases not matched to a gene. CDR1 and CDR2 (germline): MGHRA, YSYEKL. Here the CDR3 DNA reads TGCGCCAGCAGCCAAGATCCCCCACAGGGGGCCTCCTACAATGAGCAGTTCTTC. Translated, it gives CASSQDPPQGASYNEQFF.

This clonotype was recorded at least ten times. The chain combines TRBV20-1 with TRBJ1-3; 8 bases map to TRBD1. Germline V CDR1 and CDR2: DFQATT, SNEGSKA (reference sequence). CDR3 length: 14 residues. After removal of 5 bases from V and 0 bases from J, the junction contained 3 bases not matched to a gene. This CDR3 is CSAPTGDSGNTIYF. The CDR3 bases are TGCAGTGCTCCGACAGGGGACTCTGGAAACACCATATATTTT.

This clonotype was observed many times. The CDR3, as DNA: TGTGCCAGCAGCTTAGAGGCGCCCTCCTATGGCTACACCTTC. Its protein is CASSLEAPSYGYTF. This sequence joins TRBV7-8 and TRBJ1-2; D is undetermined. This CDR3 region has 14 residues. Germline V CDR1 and CDR2: SGHVS, FQNEAQ. V shed 1 base and J shed 4 bases, with 10 bases lying between them. Full variable domain (missing parts from reference TRBV7-8 and TRBJ1-2): GAGVSQSPRYKVAKRGQDVALRCDPISGHVSLFWYQQALGQGPEFLTYFQNEAQLDKSGLPSDRFFAERPEGSVSTLKIQRTQQEDSAVYLCASSLEAPSYGYTFGSGTRLTVV.

This clonotype appeared many times. The chain combines TRBV2 with TRBJ1-2; 8 bases are a match to TRBD1. The CDR3 sequence is 15 residues long. The V segment lost 5 bases and the J segment 6 bases; nucleotides outside the gene matches: 11. From germline, CDR1 is SNHLY and CDR2 FYNNEI. CDR3 nucleotide sequence: TGTGCCAGCAGTTCGGACAGGGACCTAATTCATGGCTACACCTTC. It yields the protein CASSSDRDLIHGYTF.

This clonotype was picked up many times. This rearrangement joins TRBV7-9 to TRBJ2-5; D remains ambiguous. This CDR3 is 16 amino acids long. Looked up from germline, CDR1 is SEHNR and CDR2 is FQNEAQ (reference sequence). Trimming took off 2 bases at V and 5 bases at J, with 18 bases between the two ends. The CDR3 sequence: CASSLPWTKRRETQYF. DNA for the CDR3: TGTGCCAGCAGCTTACCTTGGACCAAACGGCGGGAGACCCAGTACTTC.

This clonotype was counted ten times or more. The CDR3 bases are TGTGCCAGCAGCCCAACAGGGTGGAATGGCTACACCTTC. This gives the protein CASSPTGWNGYTF. The rearrangement uses TRBV3-1 and TRBJ1-2; D is possibly TRBD1 (6 bases). Trimming cost V 4 bases and J 6 bases, with 12 bases left between them. CDR3 length: 13 amino acids. Per the germline V gene, CDR1 is LGHDT and CDR2 is YNNKEL (reference sequence).

There are a few counts of this clonotype. The chain couples TRBV12-3 or TRBV12-4 to TRBJ1-2; 11 bases line up with TRBD1. Unmatched junction bases numbered 3, after V lost 6 bases and J lost 6 bases. The CDR3 extends over 13 amino acids. The CDR3 DNA is TGTGCCAGCAGCCGGACAGGGGGCGATGGCTACACCTTC. Amino acid sequence: CASSRTGGDGYTF.

This clonotype was picked up a small number of times. The V and J genes are TRBV7-9 and TRBJ2-4; tentative D call: TRBD1 (6 bases). From germline, CDR1 is SEHNR and CDR2 FQNEAQ (reference sequence). V was clipped by 5 bases and J by 9 bases, with 23 bases between them. This CDR3 comprises 16 residues. CDR3 sequence reads: CASSINPTGDQSIQYF. For the CDR3, the DNA is TGTGCCAGCAGCATCAACCCGACAGGAGACCAGAGCATTCAGTACTTC.

This clonotype showed up many times. The V and J genes are TRBV12-3 or TRBV12-4 and TRBJ1-2; maybe TRBD1 (5 bases). The germline V and J ends were trimmed by 0 bases and 4 bases, with 15 bases remaining between them. This CDR3 is built from 16 residues. The DNA of the CDR3 is TGTGCCAGCAGTTTAGCGGCGGGGACTCCGACCTATGGCTACACCTTC. Translated: CASSLAAGTPTYGYTF.

This clonotype was seen a handful of times. This chain joins TRBV27 and TRBJ2-7, with TRBD2 identical over 10 bases. This CDR3 region has 17 residues. Germline-derived CDR1 and CDR2 are MNHEY and SMNVEV (reference sequence). V dropped 6 bases and J dropped 6; count of bases not matched to a gene: 17. The CDR3, as DNA: TGTGCCAGCAGCCTAAGATCGCGGGCTAGCGGGAGCTGCGAGCAGTACTTC. Protein product: CASSLRSRASGSCEQYF.

This clonotype was detected only once. V and J are TRBV5-5 and TRBJ2-5, with D tentatively TRBD1 or TRBD2 (5 bases each). In germline, CDR1 is SGHKS, CDR2 YYEKEE (reference sequence). CDR3 length equals 15 residues. V was pared by 4 bases and J by 2 bases, with 15 bases between. The CDR3 DNA follows: TGTGCCAGCAGCACCGGGATAGGGGTACAAGAGACCCAGTACTTC. As protein: CASSTGIGVQETQYF.

This clonotype was observed many times. The chain couples TRBV7-9 to TRBJ1-4; D unresolved. The V end was cut by 5 bases, the J end by 7 bases, with 5 bases between. Germline V CDR1 and CDR2: SEHNR, FQNEAQ (reference sequence). CDR3 size: 11 residues. The CDR3: CASSAIEKLFF. CDR3 coding DNA: TGTGCCAGCAGCGCCATTGAAAAACTGTTTTTT. Full variable domain (outside the CDR3, taken from reference TRBV7-9 and TRBJ1-4): DTGVSQNPRHKITKRGQNVTFRCDPISEHNRLYWYRQTLGQGPEFLTYFQNEAQLEKSRLLSDRFSAERPKGSFSTLEIQRTEQGDSAMYLCASSAIEKLFFGSGTQLSVL.

This clonotype was observed many times. The chain employs TRBV6-5 and TRBJ1-2; D is uncertain. Trimming shortened V by 0 bases and J by 5 bases, and 16 bases separated the two germline ends. Germline V lookup: CDR1 MNHEY, CDR2 SVGAGI. The CDR3 contains 16 residues. The CDR3 loop is CASSYSVAIVEYGYTF. The CDR3 DNA sequence: TGTGCCAGCAGTTACTCCGTCGCGATCGTGGAATATGGCTACACCTTC.

The sample holds a few counts of this clonotype. The genes are TRBV28 and TRBJ2-5, with D tentatively TRBD1 (6 bases). There are 14 residues in the CDR3. V lost 3 bases to trimming and J lost 5 bases, with 13 bases between them. Germline V gene sequence: CDR1 MDHEN, CDR2 SYDVKM. The CDR3: CASSLVGAWETQYF. CDR3 DNA: TGTGCCAGCAGTTTGGTGGGGGCTTGGGAGACCCAGTACTTC.

At least ten counts were recorded for this clonotype. The DNA of the CDR3 is TGTGCCAGCAGCCCCGGCGGGGGGCCCTCCTACGAGCAGTACTTC. This encodes CASSPGGGPSYEQYF. The V call is TRBV7-9, the J call TRBJ2-7; 8 bases are a match to TRBD2. The CDR3 has 15 amino acids. Losses at the gene ends were 5 bases for V and 0 bases for J; bases not matched to a gene: 6. Looked up from germline, CDR1 is SEHNR and CDR2 is FQNEAQ (reference sequence).

The chain carries TRBV12-3 or TRBV12-4 and TRBJ1-2, with a tentative D call TRBD1 (6 bases). V lost 5 bases and J lost 6, with 16 bases in between. This CDR3 contains 14 residues. CDR3 DNA sequence: TGTGCCAGCAGTCCTACAGGGAAATCCCATGGCTACACCTTC. Encoded protein: CASSPTGKSHGYTF.

Note on this clonotype: A much larger clone lies a single base off, so this may be a read error. The chain carries TRBV12-3 or TRBV12-4 and TRBJ2-7; the D is unclear. This CDR3 is built from 16 residues. The ends were cut back, 2 bases at V and 3 bases at J, with 17 bases in the middle. CDR3 loop: CASSLFGRLIFYEQYF. The CDR3 DNA follows: TGTGCCAGCAGTTTATTCGGCAGGCTGATCTTCTACGAGCAGTACTTC.

This clonotype has at least ten counts. J is TRBJ1-1 and V is TRBV6-1; no clear D gene. The germline V gene encodes CDR1 MNHNS and CDR2 SASEGT. Trimming left V 5 bases short and J 1 base short, with 17 bases between. This CDR3 has 16 amino acids. CDR3 sequence reads: CASSYRNTRANTEAFF. For the CDR3, the DNA is TGTGCCAGCAGTTATCGGAACACGAGGGCGAACACTGAAGCTTTCTTT.

In its sample, this clonotype was seen many times. The chain has TRBV18 and TRBJ2-1; D remains unclear. From germline, CDR1 is KGHSH and CDR2 LQKENI. Trimming took off 3 bases at V and 2 bases at J, with 8 bases between the two ends. The CDR3 is made up of 14 amino acids. CDR3 bases: TGTGCCAGCTCACCGCTGGCCACCTACAATGAGCAGTTCTTC. Protein product: CASSPLATYNEQFF.

The chain links TRBV30 to TRBJ1-6; 11 bases are shared with TRBD1. Germline loops: CDR1 GTSNPN, CDR2 SVGIG (reference sequence). The CDR3 is 11 amino acids. V gave up 8 bases and J gave up 12 bases; unmatched junction bases: 3. The CDR3 nucleotides are TGTGCCGGGGACAGGGGGAAACCCCTCCACTTT. This codes for CAGDRGKPLHF.

This clonotype was seen many times. The chain uses TRBV3-1 and TRBJ2-7; 10 nucleotides match TRBD1. CDR1 and CDR2 from the germline V gene are LGHDT and YNNKEL (reference sequence). The CDR3 loop spans 14 amino acids. The V gene end was trimmed by 4 bases and the J gene end by 6 bases; junction bases not matched to a gene: 6. DNA for the CDR3: TGTGCCAGCAGCCGGCGAAGGACAGGGGGCGAGCAGTACTTC. Translated: CASSRRRTGGEQYF.

This clonotype occurred a few times. The chain carries TRBV6-5 and TRBJ2-7, with D hard to call. V lost 0 bases and J lost 2, with 5 bases in between. The germline CDR1 and CDR2 sequences are MNHEY and SVGAGI. CDR3 length equals 13 residues. CDR3 loop: CASSYSTTYEQYF. CDR3 coding DNA: TGTGCCAGCAGTTACTCGACAACCTACGAGCAGTACTTC.

Details on this clonotype: At one of its ends the junction is not consistent with the germline gene, which may arise from a read error. The V gene is TRBV7-7, the J gene TRBJ2-7; D is unclear. Germline V gives CDR1 SSHAT, CDR2 FNYEAQ (reference sequence). CDR3 size: 13 residues. CDR3 sequence reads: CASSRDVGFEQYF. CDR3 nucleotides: TGTGCTAGCAGCCGTGACGTGGGTTTCGAGCAGTACTTC.

This clonotype was seen repeatedly, ten times or more. The genes are TRBV7-8 and TRBJ2-5, with D possibly called TRBD1 or TRBD2 (5 bases each). Looked up from germline, CDR1 is SGHVS and CDR2 is FQNEAQ. The CDR3 extends over 20 amino acids. Trimming removed 1 base from V and 3 bases from J, with 27 bases in between. This chain's CDR3 is CASSLEGLGLTGREKETQYF. Written as DNA, the CDR3 is TGTGCCAGCAGCTTAGAAGGTCTTGGCCTCACGGGGCGAGAGAAAGAGACCCAGTACTTC.

This clonotype was picked up many times. The rearrangement uses TRBV12-3 or TRBV12-4 and TRBJ2-7; either TRBD1 or TRBD2 may supply D (5 bases each). V lost 4 bases, J lost 0 bases, and 25 bases lay in between. This CDR3 comprises 19 residues. CDR3 DNA sequence: TGTGCCAGCAGTTATCTTCCCTTATTGGGGCGGGCTAGCTCCTACGAGCAGTACTTC. Translated: CASSYLPLLGRASSYEQYF.